This TCR beta chain derives from a study of T cell responses to AZD1222 COVID-19 vaccine. Study observations and caveats: The repertoires were collected only after the peak T cell response. Among those given AZD1222, only 5 to 7 were seropositive at baseline.

Germline assignment: CDR1 MDHEN and CDR2 SYDVKM. The ends were cut back, 3 bases at V and 4 bases at J, with 10 bases in the middle. The CDR3 has 13 amino acids. TCRdb keeps only in-frame clones here, not all; method: immunoSEQ multiplex PCR. This sample has tens of thousands of clones; under 95% occur once, and the top ten carry 4% to 6%. A word on this clone: Its specificity is not known.

The sequences come from peripheral blood, collected on day 0 of MenACWY control vaccination. The chain combines TRBV28 with TRBJ2-7; D remains unclear. The sequence was collected from an adult in good health. The CDR3 DNA is TGTGCCAGCAGTTTGGGCTGGGGTTACGAGCAGTACTTC. Its protein product is CASSLGWGYEQYF. The variable domain in full, completed from reference TRBV28 and TRBJ2-7, reads DVKVTQSSRYLVKRTGEKVFLECVQDMDHENMFWYRQDPGLGLRLIYFSYDVKMKEKGDIPEGYSVSREKKERFSLILESASTNQTSMYLCASSLGWGYEQYFGPGTRLTVT.